This T cell receptor beta chain was recovered during a study of control samples from healthy donors and cancer patients. Sequenced by immunoSEQ multiplex PCR; TCRdb stores in-frame clones only, minus some. The sample consists of under 450,000 clones, roughly 90% of them appearing once. Trimming pared 6 bases from V and 5 bases from J, leaving 13 bases between. Per germline, CDR1 MNHEY and CDR2 SVGAGI. There are 13 residues in the CDR3. The origin of this receptor is a man aged 40-55 years with head and neck cancer. The chain joins TRBV6-5 to TRBJ2-5; D might be TRBD1 (5 bases). The sequenced material came from PBMCs. The CDR3 sequence is CASSQGVGETQYF. The CDR3 bases are TGTGCCAGCAGCCAAGGGGTGGGGGAGACCCAGTACTTC.